The clone carrying this TCR beta chain was found once. This sample stems from a study of shared T cell receptors in the human thymus. Assay used: immunoSEQ multiplex PCR; TCRdb lists only in-frame clones, some missing. The data hold hundreds of thousands of clones, with around 87% observed a single time. Per the germline V gene, CDR1 is SGDLS and CDR2 is YYNGEE. This CDR3 has 14 residues. V was clipped by 0 bases and J by 1 base, with 7 bases between them. The data also belong to a second study, concerning human thymus T cells. That source notes: Corrective heart surgery yielded resections, and these provided the thymus tissue. Thymic repertoires of unrelated individuals were reported in related research to overlap highly.

Source material: thymocytes. This receptor was identified in a boy under two years old with a congenital heart defect. The chain links TRBV9 to TRBJ1-1, with D possibly matching TRBD1 (6 bases). CDR3 sequence (DNA): TGTGCCAGCAGCGTAGGGGACAAGAACACTGAAGCTTTCTTT. It yields the protein CASSVGDKNTEAFF.